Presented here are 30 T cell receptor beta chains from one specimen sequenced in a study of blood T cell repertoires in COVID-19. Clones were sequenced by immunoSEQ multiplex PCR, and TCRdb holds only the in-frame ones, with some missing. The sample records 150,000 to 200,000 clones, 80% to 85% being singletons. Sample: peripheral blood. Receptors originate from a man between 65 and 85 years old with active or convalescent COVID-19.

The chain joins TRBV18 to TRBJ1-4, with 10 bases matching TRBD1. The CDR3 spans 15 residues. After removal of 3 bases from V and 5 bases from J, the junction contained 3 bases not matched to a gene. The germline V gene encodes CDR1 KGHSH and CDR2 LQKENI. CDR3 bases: TGTGCCAGCTCACCTCTGGGACAGGGGAATGAAAAACTGTTTTTT. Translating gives CASSPLGQGNEKLFF.

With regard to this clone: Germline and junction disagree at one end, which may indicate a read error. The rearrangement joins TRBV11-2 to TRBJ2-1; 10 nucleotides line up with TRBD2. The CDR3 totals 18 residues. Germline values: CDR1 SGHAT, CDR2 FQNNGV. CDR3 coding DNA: TGTGCCAACAGCTTAGAAGCTCTAGCGGGAGCCCTCTACAATGAGCAGTTCTTC. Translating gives CANSLEALAGALYNEQFF. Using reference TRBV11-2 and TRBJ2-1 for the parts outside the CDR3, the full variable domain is EAGVAQSPRYKIIEKRQSVAFWCNPISGHATLYWYQQILGQGPKLLIQFQNNGVVDDSQLPKDRFSAERLKGVDSTLKIQPAKLEDSAVYLCANSLEALAGALYNEQFFGPGTRLTVL.

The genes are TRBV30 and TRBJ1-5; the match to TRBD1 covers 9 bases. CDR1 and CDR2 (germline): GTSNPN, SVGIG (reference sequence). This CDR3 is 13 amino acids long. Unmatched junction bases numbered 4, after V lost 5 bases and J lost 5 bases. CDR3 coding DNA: TGTGCCTGGGGGACAGGGAGGCATCAGCCCCAGCATTTT. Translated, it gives CAWGTGRHQPQHF.

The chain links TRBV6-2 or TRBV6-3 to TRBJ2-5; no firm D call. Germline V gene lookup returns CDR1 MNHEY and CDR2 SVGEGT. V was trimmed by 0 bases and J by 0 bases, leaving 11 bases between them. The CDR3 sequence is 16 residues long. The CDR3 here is CASSYSTQNYQETQYF. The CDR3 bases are TGTGCCAGCAGTTACTCGACACAGAATTACCAAGAGACCCAGTACTTC.

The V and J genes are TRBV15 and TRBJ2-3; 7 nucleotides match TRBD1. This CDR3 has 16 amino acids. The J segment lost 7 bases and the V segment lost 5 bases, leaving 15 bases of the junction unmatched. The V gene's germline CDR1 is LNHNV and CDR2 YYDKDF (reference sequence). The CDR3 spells CATSRRTGTPPNTQYF. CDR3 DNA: TGTGCCACCAGCCGACGGACAGGCACCCCCCCCAATACGCAGTATTTT.

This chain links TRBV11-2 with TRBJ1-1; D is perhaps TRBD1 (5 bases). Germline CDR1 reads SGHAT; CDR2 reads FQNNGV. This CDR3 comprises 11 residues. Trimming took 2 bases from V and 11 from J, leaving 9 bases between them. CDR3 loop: CASSLYGGAFF. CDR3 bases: TGTGCCAGCAGCTTATACGGGGGGGCTTTCTTT. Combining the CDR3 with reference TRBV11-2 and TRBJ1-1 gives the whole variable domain EAGVAQSPRYKIIEKRQSVAFWCNPISGHATLYWYQQILGQGPKLLIQFQNNGVVDDSQLPKDRFSAERLKGVDSTLKIQPAKLEDSAVYLCASSLYGGAFFGQGTRLTVV.

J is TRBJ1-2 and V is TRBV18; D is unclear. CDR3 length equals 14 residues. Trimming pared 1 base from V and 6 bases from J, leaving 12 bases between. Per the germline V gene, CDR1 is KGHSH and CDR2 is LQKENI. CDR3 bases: TGTGCCAGCTCACCACTGAGGGAAAGGGATGGCTACACCTTC. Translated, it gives CASSPLRERDGYTF.

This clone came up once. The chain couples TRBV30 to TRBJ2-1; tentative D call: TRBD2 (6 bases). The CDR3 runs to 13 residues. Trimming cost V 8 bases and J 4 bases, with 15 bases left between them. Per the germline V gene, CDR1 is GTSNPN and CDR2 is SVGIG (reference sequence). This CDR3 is CAALKAGYNEQFF. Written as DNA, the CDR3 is TGTGCCGCGCTGAAGGCGGGGTACAATGAGCAGTTCTTC.

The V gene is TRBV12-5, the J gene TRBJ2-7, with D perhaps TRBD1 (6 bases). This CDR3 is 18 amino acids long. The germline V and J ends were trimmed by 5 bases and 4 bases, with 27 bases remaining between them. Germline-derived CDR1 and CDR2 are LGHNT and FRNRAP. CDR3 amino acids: CASGRDNRGLDDPYEQYF. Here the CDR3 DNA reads TGTGCTAGTGGTCGGGACAACCGAGGGTTGGACGACCCTTACGAGCAGTACTTC.

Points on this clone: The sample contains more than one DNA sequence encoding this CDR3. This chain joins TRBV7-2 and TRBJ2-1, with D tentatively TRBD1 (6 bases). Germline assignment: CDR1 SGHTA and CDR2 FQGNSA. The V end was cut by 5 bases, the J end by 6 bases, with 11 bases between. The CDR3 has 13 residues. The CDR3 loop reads CASSLGQLNEQFF. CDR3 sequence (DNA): TGTGCCAGCAGCCTAGGACAGCTCAATGAGCAGTTCTTC.

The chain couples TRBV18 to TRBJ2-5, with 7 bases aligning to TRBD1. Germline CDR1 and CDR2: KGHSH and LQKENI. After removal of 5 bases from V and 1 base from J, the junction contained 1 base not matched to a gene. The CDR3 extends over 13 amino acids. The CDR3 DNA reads TGTGCCAGCTCAGGGACAGTCCAAGAGACCCAGTACTTC. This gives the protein CASSGTVQETQYF.

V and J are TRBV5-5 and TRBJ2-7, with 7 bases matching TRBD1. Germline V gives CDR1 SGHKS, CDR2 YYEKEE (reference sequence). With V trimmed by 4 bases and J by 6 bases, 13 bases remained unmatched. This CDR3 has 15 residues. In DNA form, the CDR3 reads TGTGCCAGCAGCCCCGAGATAGGGGGCTTATTCGAGCAGTACTTC. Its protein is CASSPEIGGLFEQYF. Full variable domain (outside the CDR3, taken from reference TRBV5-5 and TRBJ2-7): DAGVTQSPTHLIKTRGQQVTLRCSPISGHKSVSWYQQVLGQGPQFIFQYYEKEERGRGNFPDRFSARQFPNYSSELNVNALLLGDSALYLCASSPEIGGLFEQYFGPGTRLTVT.

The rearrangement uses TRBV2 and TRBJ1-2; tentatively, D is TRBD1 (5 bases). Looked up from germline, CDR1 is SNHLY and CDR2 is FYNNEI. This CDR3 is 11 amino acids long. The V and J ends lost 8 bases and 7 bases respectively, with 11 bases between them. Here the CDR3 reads CASRLQGGYTF. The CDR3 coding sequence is TGTGCCAGCCGCTTGCAGGGTGGCTACACCTTC.

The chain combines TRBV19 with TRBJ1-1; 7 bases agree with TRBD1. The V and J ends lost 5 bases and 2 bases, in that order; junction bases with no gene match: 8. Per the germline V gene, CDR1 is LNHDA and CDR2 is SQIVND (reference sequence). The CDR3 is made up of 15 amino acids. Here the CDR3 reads CASSSSRTGNTEAFF. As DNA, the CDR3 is TGTGCCAGTAGTTCTTCCCGGACAGGCAACACTGAAGCTTTCTTT.

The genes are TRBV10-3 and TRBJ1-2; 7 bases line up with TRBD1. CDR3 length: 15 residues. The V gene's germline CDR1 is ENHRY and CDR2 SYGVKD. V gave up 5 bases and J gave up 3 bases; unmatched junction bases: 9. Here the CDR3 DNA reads TGTGCCATCAGTATAAGCCGGGACAGCTACTATGGCTACACCTTC. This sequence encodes CAISISRDSYYGYTF.

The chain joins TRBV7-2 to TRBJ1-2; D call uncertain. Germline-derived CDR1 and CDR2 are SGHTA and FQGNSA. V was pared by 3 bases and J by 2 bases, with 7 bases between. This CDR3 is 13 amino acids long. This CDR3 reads CASSFTENYGYTF. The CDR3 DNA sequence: TGTGCCAGCAGCTTTACGGAGAACTATGGCTACACCTTC.

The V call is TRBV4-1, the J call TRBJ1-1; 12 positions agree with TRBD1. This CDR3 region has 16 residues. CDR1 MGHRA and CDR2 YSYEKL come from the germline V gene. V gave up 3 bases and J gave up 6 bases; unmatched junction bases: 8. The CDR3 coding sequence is TGCGCCAGCAGCCAGCCAACGGGACAGGGGGCCCCTGAAGCTTTCTTT. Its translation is CASSQPTGQGAPEAFF.

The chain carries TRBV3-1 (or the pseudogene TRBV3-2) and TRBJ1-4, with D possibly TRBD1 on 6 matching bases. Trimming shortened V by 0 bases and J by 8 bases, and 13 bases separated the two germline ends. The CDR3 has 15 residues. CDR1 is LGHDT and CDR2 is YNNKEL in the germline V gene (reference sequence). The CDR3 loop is CASSQEVGAQEKLFF. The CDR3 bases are TGTGCCAGCAGCCAAGAGGTGGGGGCGCAGGAAAAACTGTTTTTT.

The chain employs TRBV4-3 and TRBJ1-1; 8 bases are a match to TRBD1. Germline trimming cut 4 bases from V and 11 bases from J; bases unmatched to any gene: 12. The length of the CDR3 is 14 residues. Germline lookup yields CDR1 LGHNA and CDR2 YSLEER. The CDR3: CASSPGGTGSKAFF. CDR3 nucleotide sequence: TGCGCCAGCAGCCCAGGGGGGACAGGCTCAAAGGCTTTCTTT.

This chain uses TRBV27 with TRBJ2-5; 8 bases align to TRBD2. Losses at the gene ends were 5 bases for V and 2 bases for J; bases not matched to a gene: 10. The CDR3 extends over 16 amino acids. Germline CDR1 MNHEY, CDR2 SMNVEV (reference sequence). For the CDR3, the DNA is TGTGCCAGCAGTATTCTTGGCGGGAGGTCACAAGAGACCCAGTACTTC. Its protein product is CASSILGGRSQETQYF.

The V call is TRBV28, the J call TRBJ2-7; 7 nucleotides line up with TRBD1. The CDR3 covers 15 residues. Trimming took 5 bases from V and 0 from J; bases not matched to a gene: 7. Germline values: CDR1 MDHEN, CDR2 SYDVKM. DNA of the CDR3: TGTGCCAGCAGTAAACAGGGGAAAAGCTCCTACGAGCAGTACTTC. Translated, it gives CASSKQGKSSYEQYF.

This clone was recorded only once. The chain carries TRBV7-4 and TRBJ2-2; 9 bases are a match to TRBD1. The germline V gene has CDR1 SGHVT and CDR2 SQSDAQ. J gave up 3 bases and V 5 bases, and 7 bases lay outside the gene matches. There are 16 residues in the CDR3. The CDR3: CASSHRTGADTGELFF. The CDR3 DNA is TGTGCCAGCAGCCATCGGACAGGGGCGGACACCGGGGAGCTGTTTTTT.

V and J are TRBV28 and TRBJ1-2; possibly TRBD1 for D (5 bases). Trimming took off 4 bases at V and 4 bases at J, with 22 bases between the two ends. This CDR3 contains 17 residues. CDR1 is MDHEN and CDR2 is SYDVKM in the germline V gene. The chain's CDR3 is CASSSGGTSPNLYGYTF. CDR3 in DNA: TGTGCCAGCAGTTCCGGCGGGACTTCCCCCAACCTCTATGGCTACACCTTC.

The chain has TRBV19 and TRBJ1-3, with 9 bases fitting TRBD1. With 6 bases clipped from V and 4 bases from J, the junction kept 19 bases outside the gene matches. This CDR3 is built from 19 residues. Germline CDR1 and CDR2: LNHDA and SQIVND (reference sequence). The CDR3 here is CASSRAPGTGTFQGNTIYF. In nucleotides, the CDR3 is TGTGCCAGTAGCCGGGCCCCCGGGACAGGGACCTTCCAGGGAAACACCATATATTTT. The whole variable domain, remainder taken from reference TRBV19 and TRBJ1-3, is DGGITQSPKYLFRKEGQNVTLSCEQNLNHDAMYWYRQDPGQGLRLIYYSQIVNDFQKGDIAEGYSVSREKKESFPLTVTSAQKNPTAFYLCASSRAPGTGTFQGNTIYFGEGSWLTVV.

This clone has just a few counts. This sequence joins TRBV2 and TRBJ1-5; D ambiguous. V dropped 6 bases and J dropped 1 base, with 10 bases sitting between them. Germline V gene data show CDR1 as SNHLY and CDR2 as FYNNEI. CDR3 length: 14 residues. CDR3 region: CASSYAPSNQPQHF. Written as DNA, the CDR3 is TGTGCCAGCAGCTACGCCCCGAGCAATCAGCCCCAGCATTTT.

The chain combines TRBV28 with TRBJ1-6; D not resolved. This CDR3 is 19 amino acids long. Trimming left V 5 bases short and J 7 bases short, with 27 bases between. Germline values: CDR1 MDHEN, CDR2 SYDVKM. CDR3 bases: TGTGCCAGCAGTCCACCCCTAGGAGGCGGCAGGTACGAGAATTCACCCCTCCACTTT. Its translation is CASSPPLGGGRYENSPLHF.

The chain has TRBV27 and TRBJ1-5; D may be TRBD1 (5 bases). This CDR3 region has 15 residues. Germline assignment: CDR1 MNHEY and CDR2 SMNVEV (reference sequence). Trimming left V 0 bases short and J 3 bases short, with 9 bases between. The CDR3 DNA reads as TGTGCCAGCAGTTTATCGGGCGGACACAATCAGCCCCAGCATTTT. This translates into CASSLSGGHNQPQHF.

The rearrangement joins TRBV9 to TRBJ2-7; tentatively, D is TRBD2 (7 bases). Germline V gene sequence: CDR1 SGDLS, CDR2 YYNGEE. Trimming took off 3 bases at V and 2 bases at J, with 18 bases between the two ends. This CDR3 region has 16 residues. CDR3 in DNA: TGTGCCAGCAGCGCCCGGGGGGCGGGAGAAACCTACGAGCAGTACTTC. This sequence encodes CASSARGAGETYEQYF.

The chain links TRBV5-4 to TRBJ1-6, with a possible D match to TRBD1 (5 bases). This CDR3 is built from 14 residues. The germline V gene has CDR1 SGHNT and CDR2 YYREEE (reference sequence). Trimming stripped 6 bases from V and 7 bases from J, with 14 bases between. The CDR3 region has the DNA TGTGCCAGCACCCTGGGGCAGACCAATTCACCCCTCCACTTT. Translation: CASTLGQTNSPLHF.

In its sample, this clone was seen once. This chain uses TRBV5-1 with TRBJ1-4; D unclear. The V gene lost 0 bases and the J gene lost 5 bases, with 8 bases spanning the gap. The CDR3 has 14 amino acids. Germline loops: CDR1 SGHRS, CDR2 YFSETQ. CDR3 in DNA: TGCGCCAGCAGCTTGGCTGCAGAAAATGAAAAACTGTTTTTT. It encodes CASSLAAENEKLFF.